The 4 T cell receptor beta chains given below trace back to one sample, sequenced in a study of blood T cell repertoires in COVID-19. Clones were sequenced by immunoSEQ multiplex PCR, and TCRdb holds only the in-frame ones, with some missing. The sample comprises fewer than 400,000 clones, 90% of which are singletons, and less than 3.5% rests with the top ten. The sample taken for sequencing was peripheral blood. The receptors derive from a woman under 40 with COVID-19, enrolled during active disease.

The chain carries TRBV6-5 and TRBJ1-1, with D possibly matching TRBD1 (6 bases). The CDR3 covers 13 residues. CDR1 and CDR2 from the germline V gene are MNHEY and SVGAGI. With 7 bases removed from V and 3 bases from J, the gap between germline ends came to 12 bases. This CDR3 is CASKTGKDTEAFF. DNA of the CDR3: TGTGCCAGCAAAACAGGGAAGGACACTGAAGCTTTCTTT.

Only one count was recorded for this clone. The chain links TRBV6-5 to TRBJ2-5, with 7 bases fitting TRBD1. Trimming at V came to 4 bases and at J to 5 bases, leaving 7 bases not matched to a gene. CDR3 length: 14 amino acids. Germline V gene lookup returns CDR1 MNHEY and CDR2 SVGAGI. The CDR3 is CASSSDRPWETQYF. DNA of the CDR3: TGTGCCAGCAGTTCGGACAGGCCGTGGGAGACCCAGTACTTC.

The V and J genes are TRBV30 and TRBJ2-7, with 13 bases lining up with TRBD2. CDR1 GTSNPN and CDR2 SVGIG come from the germline V gene (reference sequence). The CDR3 contains 14 residues. V lost 8 bases and J lost 5; bases outside the gene matches: 9. CDR3 sequence (DNA): TGTGCCGGAAAAGGACTAGCGGGAGTCCACGAGCAGTACTTC. This sequence encodes CAGKGLAGVHEQYF.

The J gene is TRBJ1-1, the V gene TRBV18, with D perhaps TRBD1 (6 bases). CDR1 is KGHSH, CDR2 LQKENI, per germline. V lost 3 bases and J lost 8, with 13 bases in between. CDR3 length equals 13 residues. CDR3 region: CASSPKPGQEAFF. The CDR3 DNA sequence: TGTGCCAGCTCACCTAAACCGGGACAAGAAGCTTTCTTT.